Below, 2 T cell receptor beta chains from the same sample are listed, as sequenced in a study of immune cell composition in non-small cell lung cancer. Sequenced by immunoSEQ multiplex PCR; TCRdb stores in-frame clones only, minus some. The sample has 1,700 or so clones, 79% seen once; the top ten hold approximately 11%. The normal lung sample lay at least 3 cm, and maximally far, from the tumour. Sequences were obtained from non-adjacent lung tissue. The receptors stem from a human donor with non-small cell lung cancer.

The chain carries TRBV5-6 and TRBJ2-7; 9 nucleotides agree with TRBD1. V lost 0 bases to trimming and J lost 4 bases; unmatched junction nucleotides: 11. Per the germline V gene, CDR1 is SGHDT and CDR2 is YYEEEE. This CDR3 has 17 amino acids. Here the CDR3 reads CASSLDLGQGRNYEQYF. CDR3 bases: TGTGCCAGCAGCTTGGACCTAGGACAGGGGAGGAATTACGAGCAGTACTTC.

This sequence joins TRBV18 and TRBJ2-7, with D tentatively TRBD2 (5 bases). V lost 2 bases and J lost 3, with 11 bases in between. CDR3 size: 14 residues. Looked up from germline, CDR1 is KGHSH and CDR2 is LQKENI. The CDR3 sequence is CASSPGGPHYEQYF. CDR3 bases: TGTGCCAGCTCACCAGGAGGCCCCCACTACGAGCAGTACTTC.